This TCR beta chain was identified in a study of CD8+ T cells in alopecia areata. General observations from the study: Relative to normal scalp, lesional scalp, especially alopecia totalis/universalis, showed higher clonality. Relative to mice, TCR sharing across patients was less clear, a difference possibly HLA-related.

As to this clone: Antigen: not known.

Trimming cost V 4 bases and J 5 bases, with 11 bases left between them. This CDR3 spans 13 amino acids. CDR1 SEHNR and CDR2 FQNEAQ come from the germline V gene (reference sequence). Extraction and reverse transcription of RNA yielded cDNA as the sequencing template. Sequencing was performed with immunoSEQ multiplex PCR; in TCRdb, only in-frame clones are kept and a portion is missing. The sample gives 95,000 to 100,000 clones, 61% of which show up once; 15% to 17% is in the top ten. Treatment indicated: oral pan-JAK inhibitor, 5-10 mg twice daily. As part of sample collection, lesional scalp punch biopsies and peripheral blood were taken from alopecia areata patients. Researchers picked out CD4+ and CD8+ T cells from PBMCs by sorting.

The sequences come from CD8+ T cells sorted from blood, collected at week 4, from a patient treated with tofacitinib. The receptor was derived from a human donor with alopecia areata. The rearrangement links TRBV7-9 to TRBJ1-2; the D gene is possibly TRBD1 (6 bases). The CDR3 sequence is CASSSDRLYGYTF. The CDR3 DNA follows: TGTGCCAGCAGCTCCGACAGGCTATATGGCTACACCTTC.